This entry lists 29 T cell receptor beta chains sequenced from one sample in a study of shared T cell receptors in the human thymus. The repertoire was sequenced with immunoSEQ multiplex PCR; TCRdb's copy has only in-frame clones and lacks some. Among hundreds of thousands of clones listed, around 89% were seen once. This sample also appeared in a second study, on human thymus T cells.

Sequencing input: thymocytes. The receptors derive from a boy under two years old with a congenital heart defect.

The rearrangement joins TRBV12-5 to TRBJ2-7; tentatively, D is TRBD1 (6 bases). This CDR3 has 18 amino acids. V lost 0 bases, J lost 7 bases, and 25 bases lay in between. Germline V lookup: CDR1 LGHNT, CDR2 FRNRAP. CDR3 DNA sequence: TGTGCTAGTGGTTTGGTACTTCGTGCGAAAAGACAGGTTGGGGAGCAGTACTTC. Translated: CASGLVLRAKRQVGEQYF.

In the case of this clone: The junction and the germline gene differ at one end; a read error may be behind it. CDR3 in amino acids: CSARDLRERYF. As DNA, the CDR3 is TGCAGTGCTAGGGATTTGCGTGAGCGGTACTTC. This rearrangement joins TRBV20-1 to TRBJ2-7, with no clear D. The length of the CDR3 is 11 residues. From germline, CDR1 is DFQATT and CDR2 SNEGSKA (reference sequence).

V gene TRBV7-8 combines with J gene TRBJ2-1; TRBD2 aligns across 8 bases. Germline values: CDR1 SGHVS, CDR2 FQNEAQ. This CDR3 has 17 residues. After removal of 6 bases from V and 5 bases from J, the junction contained 15 bases not matched to a gene. The CDR3 sequence: CASRLGGSAGVHNEQFF. The CDR3 DNA is TGTGCCAGCAGGCTAGGGGGTTCAGCGGGAGTACACAATGAGCAGTTCTTC.

V usage is TRBV9 and J usage is TRBJ1-4; the D gene is possibly TRBD1 (6 bases). The germline CDR1 and CDR2 sequences are SGDLS and YYNGEE. This CDR3 is built from 14 residues. Trimming removed 2 bases at V and 8 bases at J, with 13 bases between. The CDR3 loop is CASSVLGGREKLFF. CDR3 nucleotide sequence: TGTGCCAGCAGCGTTCTGGGGGGGCGCGAAAAACTGTTTTTT.

The V gene is TRBV4-1, the J gene TRBJ2-5; D remains unclear. The V and J ends lost 0 bases and 1 base respectively, with 9 bases between them. In germline, CDR1 is MGHRA, CDR2 YSYEKL. This CDR3 is built from 15 residues. The CDR3 protein is CASSQESWLQETQYF. The CDR3 DNA follows: TGCGCCAGCAGCCAAGAATCATGGCTCCAAGAGACCCAGTACTTC.

The chain recombines TRBV15 with TRBJ2-7, with no clear D. CDR3 length: 14 residues. Trimming left V 0 bases short and J 2 bases short, with 8 bases between. CDR1 and CDR2 from the germline V gene are LNHNV and YYDKDF (reference sequence). The CDR3 region is CATSRDVRTYEQYF. CDR3 nucleotide sequence: TGTGCCACCAGCAGAGACGTCCGTACCTACGAGCAGTACTTC.

This chain uses TRBV4-1 with TRBJ2-7; 10 bases agree with TRBD1. With 0 bases clipped from V and 3 bases from J, the junction kept 11 bases outside the gene matches. Per the germline V gene, CDR1 is MGHRA and CDR2 is YSYEKL. This CDR3 is 18 amino acids long. The CDR3 coding sequence is TGCGCCAGCAGCCAAGATCGGACGGGCGGGACAGGGGTCTACGAGCAGTACTTC. Translation gives CASSQDRTGGTGVYEQYF.

The chain has TRBV5-6 and TRBJ1-5; 7 bases fit TRBD1. Germline CDR1 and CDR2: SGHDT and YYEEEE. The CDR3 has 15 residues. V shed 2 bases, J shed 6 bases, and the junction held 8 bases outside the gene matches. For the CDR3, the DNA is TGTGCCAGCAGCTTATACCGGGACAGCCGTCAGCCCCAGCATTTT. It is translated as CASSLYRDSRQPQHF.

V usage is TRBV5-8 and J usage is TRBJ2-2; D possibly uses TRBD1 or TRBD2 (5 bases each). The CDR3 length is 14 residues. V was trimmed by 5 bases and J by 1 base, leaving 9 bases between them. Germline CDR1 and CDR2: SGHTS and YDEGEE. CDR3 residues: CASRLRGNTGELFF. CDR3 bases: TGTGCCAGCAGGTTGAGGGGGAACACCGGGGAGCTGTTTTTT.

The V gene is TRBV15, the J gene TRBJ2-5; 8 bases map to TRBD1. CDR3 length: 18 amino acids. V shed 0 bases, J shed 5 bases, and the junction held 14 bases outside the gene matches. Germline-derived CDR1 and CDR2 are LNHNV and YYDKDF (reference sequence). CDR3 sequence (DNA): TGTGCCACCAGCAGAGATCCCAGGGGGCCCTTGCCCCCCGAGACCCAGTACTTC. It translates to CATSRDPRGPLPPETQYF.

The chain links TRBV6-1 to TRBJ2-2; maybe TRBD2 (6 bases). The CDR3 consists of 15 residues. V lost 8 bases and J 6 bases, leaving 19 bases between the germline ends. The germline CDR1 and CDR2 sequences are MNHNS and SASEGT. The CDR3 region is CASFGSDGRSGELFF. The DNA for the CDR3 is TGTGCCAGCTTCGGGAGCGACGGACGGTCCGGGGAGCTGTTTTTT.

The chain employs TRBV5-1 and TRBJ2-1, with 10 nucleotides matching TRBD1. Germline-derived CDR1 and CDR2 are SGHRS and YFSETQ. V was clipped by 4 bases and J by 4 bases; unmatched bases: 5. This CDR3 contains 15 residues. The CDR3: CASSPDRGPYNEQFF. The CDR3 DNA follows: TGCGCCAGCAGCCCCGACAGGGGGCCGTACAATGAGCAGTTCTTC.

The V gene is TRBV29-1, the J gene TRBJ2-7; 9 bases align to TRBD2. Unmatched junction bases numbered 10, after V lost 6 bases and J lost 4 bases. The length of the CDR3 is 14 residues. Germline V gives CDR1 SQVTM, CDR2 ANQGSEA. The CDR3 here is CSVDTPSGNYEQYF. The CDR3 DNA reads as TGCAGCGTGGACACCCCTAGCGGGAATTACGAGCAGTACTTC.

This chain joins TRBV5-6 and TRBJ2-7; the match to TRBD2 covers 7 bases. CDR1 and CDR2 (germline): SGHDT, YYEEEE. The CDR3 extends over 16 amino acids. V gave up 3 bases and J gave up 2 bases; unmatched junction bases: 11. The CDR3 is CASSYGVSGQTYEQYF. The CDR3 DNA reads as TGTGCCAGCAGCTACGGGGTTAGCGGGCAGACCTACGAGCAGTACTTC. Full variable domain (outside the CDR3, taken from reference TRBV5-6 and TRBJ2-7): DAGVTQSPTHLIKTRGQQVTLRCSPKSGHDTVSWYQQALGQGPQFIFQYYEEEERQRGNFPDRFSGHQFPNYSSELNVNALLLGDSALYLCASSYGVSGQTYEQYFGPGTRLTVT.

The chain couples TRBV5-1 to TRBJ2-5; 7 nucleotides agree with TRBD2. CDR1 and CDR2 (germline): SGHRS, YFSETQ. This CDR3 has 19 amino acids. V trimming: 0 bases; J trimming: 2 bases; junction bases outside the gene matches: 16. The CDR3 sequence: CASSLAMSGRPQSQETQYF. Here the CDR3 DNA reads TGCGCCAGCAGCTTGGCAATGTCCGGGAGGCCGCAATCACAAGAGACCCAGTACTTC.

The chain combines TRBV6-4 with TRBJ2-1; D possibly corresponds to TRBD2 (6 bases). The length of the CDR3 is 15 residues. V lost 2 bases to trimming and J lost 1 base, with 9 bases between them. The germline V gene encodes CDR1 MRHNA and CDR2 SNTAGT. CDR3 nucleotide sequence: TGTGCCAGCAGTGACATGGGGAGGTCCTACAATGAGCAGTTCTTC. Amino acids: CASSDMGRSYNEQFF.

For this clone: The sample holds other DNA sequences that translate to the same CDR3. V usage is TRBV25-1 and J usage is TRBJ2-1; a possible D gene is TRBD2 (6 bases). The CDR3 consists of 15 residues. V lost 5 bases and J lost 10, with 21 bases in between. CDR1 is MGHDK, CDR2 SYGVNS, per germline. CDR3 sequence: CASSTPGDYKGEQFF. For the CDR3, the DNA is TGTGCCAGCAGTACCCCGGGAGACTATAAGGGCGAGCAGTTCTTC.

The chain recombines TRBV14 with TRBJ2-7; D unresolved. CDR3 size: 19 residues. V lost 5 bases and J 2 bases, leaving 28 bases between the germline ends. Germline V gene sequence: CDR1 SGHDN, CDR2 FVKESK. The CDR3 region is CASSKRAIEVPSRTYEQYF. The DNA for the CDR3 is TGTGCCAGCAGCAAAAGAGCGATAGAGGTGCCTAGTCGAACCTACGAGCAGTACTTC.

The gene calls are TRBV11-3 and TRBJ2-7; unclear D gene. The CDR3 is 15 amino acids. Germline CDR1 is SGHNT and CDR2 is YENEEA. V was cut by 0 bases and J by 1 base, with 10 bases left in between. The CDR3 nucleotides are TGTGCCAGCAGCTTAGATCATGAGGAGTCCTACGAGCAGTACTTC. Translated: CASSLDHEESYEQYF.

This chain uses TRBV5-6 with TRBJ2-7, with a tentative D call TRBD2 (5 bases). The CDR3 runs 19 residues. Trimming removed 4 bases at V and 6 bases at J, with 32 bases between. Germline lookup yields CDR1 SGHDT and CDR2 YYEEEE. In DNA, the CDR3 is TGTGCCAGCAGCCTCCGACAAGGCTTTTTACGGGAACACGGTGTCGAGCAGTACTTC. This translates into CASSLRQGFLREHGVEQYF.

The rearrangement joins TRBV20-1 to TRBJ1-2; D possibly corresponds to TRBD1 (6 bases). Per the germline V gene, CDR1 is DFQATT and CDR2 is SNEGSKA (reference sequence). The germline V and J ends were trimmed by 1 base and 8 bases, with 8 bases remaining between them. The CDR3 has 11 residues. The CDR3 bases are TGCAGTGCTAGAGGGGGGCTAGGCTACACCTTC. Translating it yields CSARGGLGYTF.

This clone was found once. This chain joins TRBV2 and TRBJ2-1, with 9 bases aligning to TRBD2. The ends lost 3 bases at V and 3 bases at J; junction bases unmatched: 3. Germline V CDR1 and CDR2: SNHLY, FYNNEI. The CDR3 is made up of 15 amino acids. The CDR3 region is CASSEAGGRYNEQFF. The CDR3 DNA reads TGTGCCAGCAGTGAGGCGGGAGGGCGCTACAATGAGCAGTTCTTC.

V gene TRBV11-3 combines with J gene TRBJ2-1, with a tentative D call TRBD1 (6 bases). Germline assignment: CDR1 SGHNT and CDR2 YENEEA. Deletions cut 5 bases from V and 6 bases from J, with 11 bases between. The CDR3 is made up of 13 amino acids. CDR3 sequence (DNA): TGTGCCAGCAGCCACAGGGAAGGCAATGAGCAGTTCTTC. Translating gives CASSHREGNEQFF.

The V and J genes are TRBV30 and TRBJ1-4; D gene unclear. V lost 0 bases, J lost 8 bases, and 13 bases lay in between. The length of the CDR3 is 14 residues. Germline CDR1 and CDR2: GTSNPN and SVGIG (reference sequence). The CDR3 is CAWSVASPGEKLFF. The CDR3 DNA sequence: TGTGCCTGGAGTGTAGCGAGTCCGGGGGAAAAACTGTTTTTT.

The chain carries TRBV27 and TRBJ2-1; 10 bases agree with TRBD2. Germline loops: CDR1 MNHEY, CDR2 SMNVEV (reference sequence). The CDR3 is made up of 14 amino acids. After removal of 2 bases from V and 14 bases from J, the junction contained 9 bases not matched to a gene. For the CDR3, the DNA is TGTGCCAGCAGTTTACTGGCTAGCGGGAGAGAGAAGTTCTTC. This sequence encodes CASSLLASGREKFF.

This clone was detected once. The chain couples TRBV15 to TRBJ2-1; 10 nucleotides line up with TRBD1. The CDR3 loop spans 16 amino acids. V trimming: 2 bases; J trimming: 4 bases; junction bases outside the gene matches: 5. The germline gives CDR1 LNHNV, CDR2 YYDKDF (reference sequence). CDR3 region: CATSRSDRGKYNEQFF. CDR3 nucleotide sequence: TGTGCCACCAGCAGATCGGACAGGGGGAAATACAATGAGCAGTTCTTC.

The chain employs TRBV28 and TRBJ2-7, with 9 bases fitting TRBD2. V lost 6 bases and J lost 3; bases outside the gene matches: 12. The CDR3 has 16 residues. CDR1 and CDR2 (germline): MDHEN, SYDVKM. CDR3 sequence: CASSHRGREGHYEQYF. The CDR3 region has the DNA TGTGCCAGCAGCCACCGTGGGCGGGAGGGCCACTACGAGCAGTACTTC.

This chain connects TRBV29-1 to TRBJ1-2; no firm D call. The germline gives CDR1 SQVTM, CDR2 ANQGSEA. V gave up 8 bases and J gave up 8 bases, with 18 bases separating them. The CDR3 runs to 12 residues. The CDR3 here is CSSCPGERGYTF. Written as DNA, the CDR3 is TGCAGCTCATGCCCCGGAGAGAGAGGCTACACCTTC.

The chain has TRBV19 and TRBJ2-5; D is possibly TRBD1 (5 bases). This CDR3 contains 12 residues. Germline CDR1 LNHDA, CDR2 SQIVND (reference sequence). V lost 10 bases to trimming and J lost 4 bases, with 13 bases between them. CDR3 sequence reads: CATHRWGETQYF. In DNA form, the CDR3 reads TGTGCCACACACAGGTGGGGAGAGACCCAGTACTTC.